A selection of T cell receptor beta chains follows, all from one sample in a study of T cell responses to AZD1222 COVID-19 vaccine. The repertoire was sequenced with immunoSEQ multiplex PCR; TCRdb's copy has only in-frame clones and lacks some. The repertoire consists of fewer than 110,000 clones, with around 90% occurring once and the leading ten covering around 4.3%. The input for sequencing was peripheral blood, taken on day 0 of AZD1222 vaccination. The receptors stem from an adult in good health. The CDR3 runs from the conserved cysteine through the conserved F or W. A D gene is named only where the DNA matches it firmly. Rows may omit the clone size; those that give it use once, few, many or a size class.

j_call clone_size d_call v_call cdr3_aa cdr3_nt
TRBJ1-2 . . TRBV7-8 CASSLGMSYGYTF TGTGCCAGCAGCTTAGGGATGAGCTATGGCTACACCTTC
TRBJ2-3 . . TRBV6-5 CASSPRGGTDTQYF TGTGCCAGCAGCCCCAGGGGAGGGACAGATACGCAGTATTTT
TRBJ2-5 . . TRBV7-3 CASSLSGGAQETQYF TGTGCCAGCAGCTTAAGTGGGGGGGCCCAAGAGACCCAGTACTTC
TRBJ2-1 . . TRBV24-1 CATSVRGAVDNEQFF TGTGCCACCAGTGTAAGAGGGGCGGTGGACAATGAGCAGTTCTTC
TRBJ1-6 few . TRBV3-1/TRBV3-2 CASSQGNYNSPLHF TGTGCCAGCAGCCAGGGAAATTATAATTCACCCCTCCACTTT
TRBJ1-5 . TRBD1 TRBV7-7 CASSSPRKGDREGTSQPQHF TGTGCCAGCAGCTCCCCTCGGAAGGGGGACAGGGAGGGTACCAGTCAGCCCCAGCATTTT
TRBJ1-2 . TRBD1 TRBV5-1 CASSLGSTGDGYTF TGCGCCAGCAGCTTGGGTTCGACAGGGGATGGCTACACCTTC
TRBJ2-2 . . TRBV6-5 CASGNSMNTGELFF TGTGCCAGCGGTAACAGTATGAACACCGGGGAGCTGTTTTTT
TRBJ2-1 . . TRBV7-3 CASSLTPGGHYNEQFF TGTGCCAGCAGCTTAACCCCCGGGGGCCACTACAATGAGCAGTTCTTC
TRBJ1-1 . TRBD1 TRBV29-1 CSARDRPTEAFF TGCAGCGCCAGGGACAGGCCCACTGAAGCTTTCTTT
TRBJ2-3 . . TRBV2 CASKTGAPGDTQYF TGTGCCAGCAAAACGGGAGCCCCCGGAGATACGCAGTATTTT
TRBJ1-2 . TRBD1 TRBV10-3 CAISELTGGTYGYTF TGTGCCATCAGTGAACTGACAGGGGGTACCTATGGCTACACCTTC
TRBJ2-5 . TRBD2 TRBV19 CASSKGSLAGVQETQYF TGTGCCAGTAGTAAGGGTTCACTAGCGGGAGTACAAGAGACCCAGTACTTC
TRBJ2-1 . . TRBV7-6 CASSLAGGIYNEQFF TGTGCCAGCAGCTTAGCAGGGGGAATCTACAATGAGCAGTTCTTC
TRBJ2-7 . . TRBV25-1 CASSVTVDEQYF TGTGCCAGCAGTGTGACAGTTGACGAGCAGTACTTC
TRBJ2-5 . . TRBV25-1 CASSEYGRETQYF TGTGCCAGCAGTGAATATGGAAGGGAGACCCAGTACTTC
TRBJ2-7 . . TRBV11-3 CASSFGADSYEQYF TGTGCCAGCAGCTTCGGGGCAGACTCCTACGAGCAGTACTTC
TRBJ2-1 . . TRBV9 CASSVTGGPYNEQFF TGTGCCAGCAGCGTAACCGGGGGCCCCTACAATGAGCAGTTCTTC
TRBJ2-1 . . TRBV19 CASSISLRTHNEQFF TGTGCCAGTAGTATTTCACTGAGAACCCACAATGAGCAGTTCTTC
TRBJ1-2 few TRBD1 TRBV27 CASSLWGDSYGYTF TGTGCCAGCAGCCTTTGGGGGGACAGCTATGGCTACACCTTC
TRBJ2-3 . . TRBV20-1 CSASKERITDTQYF TGCAGTGCTAGTAAGGAGCGGATCACAGATACGCAGTATTTT
TRBJ2-2 . TRBD2 TRBV19 CASRTGTSGTSLYTGELFF TGTGCCAGTAGAACCGGGACTAGCGGGACGTCTCTGTACACCGGGGAGCTGTTTTTT
TRBJ2-3 . . TRBV15 CATSREYGYTDTQYF TGTGCCACCAGCAGAGAGTATGGTTACACAGATACGCAGTATTTT
TRBJ1-2 once TRBD1 TRBV11-2 CASNPLRGDRGRYGYTF TGTGCCAGCAACCCGCTCCGGGGAGACAGGGGAAGATATGGCTACACCTTC
TRBJ1-4 . . TRBV15 CATSPRRGGAEKLFF TGTGCCACCAGCCCGAGGCGCGGGGGGGCCGAAAAACTGTTTTTT
TRBJ2-7 . TRBD1 TRBV28 CASSSGTGAYEQYF TGTGCCAGCAGCTCCGGGACAGGGGCCTACGAGCAGTACTTC
TRBJ1-5 . . TRBV24-1 CATSEQGQPQHF TGTGCCACCAGTGAACAAGGTCAGCCCCAGCATTTT
TRBJ2-3 . TRBD1 TRBV30 CAWSVGPGTGPTDTQYF TGTGCCTGGAGTGTAGGTCCCGGGACAGGGCCCACAGATACGCAGTATTTT
TRBJ2-2 . . TRBV9 CASSGASGELFF TGTGCCAGCAGCGGGGCCTCCGGGGAGCTGTTTTTT
TRBJ1-3 . TRBD1 TRBV4-3 CASSHGDSSGNTIYF TGCGCCAGCAGCCACGGGGACAGCTCTGGAAACACCATATATTTT
TRBJ1-2 . . TRBV4-3 CASSQESQANYGYTF TGCGCCAGCAGCCAAGAGAGTCAGGCTAACTATGGCTACACCTTC
TRBJ1-4 . TRBD1 TRBV18 CASSPPGQGGEKLFF TGTGCCAGCTCACCACCGGGACAGGGAGGTGAAAAACTGTTTTTT
TRBJ1-3 . . TRBV6-5 CASSNFQTGGNTIYF TGTGCCAGCAGCAACTTCCAAACTGGTGGAAACACCATATATTTT
TRBJ2-1 . TRBD2 TRBV2 CASSGGLGVDEQFF TGTGCCAGCAGTGGCGGACTAGGAGTCGATGAGCAGTTCTTC
TRBJ1-2 . . TRBV28 CASMWEGGYGYTF TGTGCCAGCATGTGGGAGGGTGGCTATGGCTACACCTTC
TRBJ1-6 . . TRBV27 CASSLFSTPDNSPLHF TGTGCCAGCAGTTTATTCTCGACACCCGACAATTCACCCCTCCACTTT